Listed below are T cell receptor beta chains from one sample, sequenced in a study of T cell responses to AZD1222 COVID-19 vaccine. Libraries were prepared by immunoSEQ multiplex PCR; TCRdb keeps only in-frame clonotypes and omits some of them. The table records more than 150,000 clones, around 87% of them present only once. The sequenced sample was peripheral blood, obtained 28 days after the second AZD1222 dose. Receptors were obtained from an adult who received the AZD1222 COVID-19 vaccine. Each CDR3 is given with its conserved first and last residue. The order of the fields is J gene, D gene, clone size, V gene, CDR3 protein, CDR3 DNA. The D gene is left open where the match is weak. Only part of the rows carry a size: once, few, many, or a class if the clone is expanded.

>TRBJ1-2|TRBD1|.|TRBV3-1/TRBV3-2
CASSQDRGRYTF
TGTGCCAGCAGCCAGGACAGGGGTCGCTACACCTTC
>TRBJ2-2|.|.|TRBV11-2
CASSPAVGNTGELFF
TGTGCCAGCAGCCCCGCGGTGGGTAACACCGGGGAGCTGTTTTTT
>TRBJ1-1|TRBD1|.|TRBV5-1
CASSLGRGVGGTEAFF
TGCGCCAGCAGCTTGGGCAGGGGGGTCGGCGGCACTGAAGCTTTCTTT
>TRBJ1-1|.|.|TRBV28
CASSSSGANTEAFF
TGTGCCAGCAGTTCCTCGGGGGCGAACACTGAAGCTTTCTTT
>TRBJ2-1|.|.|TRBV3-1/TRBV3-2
CASSPLYGSTHNEQFF
TGTGCCAGCAGCCCCCTATATGGCAGCACCCACAATGAGCAGTTCTTC
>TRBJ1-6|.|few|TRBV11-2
CASSPRAGNDNSPLHF
TGTGCCAGCAGCCCCAGGGCAGGGAACGATAATTCACCCCTCCACTTT
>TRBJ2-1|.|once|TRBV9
CASSATISSYNEQFF
TGTGCCAGCAGCGCGACGATAAGCTCCTACAATGAGCAGTTCTTC
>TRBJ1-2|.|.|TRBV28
CASTTTDNYGYTF
TGTGCCAGCACCACGACAGACAACTATGGCTACACCTTC
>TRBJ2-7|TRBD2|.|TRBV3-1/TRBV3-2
CASSPHGRESYEQYF
TGTGCCAGCAGCCCACATGGGCGGGAGTCCTACGAGCAGTACTTC
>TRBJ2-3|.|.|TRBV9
CASSASGTSTDTQYF
TGTGCCAGCAGCGCCTCCGGGACTAGCACAGATACGCAGTATTTT
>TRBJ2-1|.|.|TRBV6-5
CASSPLSAVNFRSFF
TGTGCCAGCAGTCCTCTCTCGGCGGTGAATTTCCGGTCGTTCTTC
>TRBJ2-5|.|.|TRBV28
CASGPRGGTETQYF
TGTGCCAGCGGACCCCGAGGTGGGACCGAGACCCAGTACTTC
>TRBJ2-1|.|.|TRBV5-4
CASSLDLRVRDEQFF
TGTGCCAGCAGCTTGGACCTTCGCGTGAGGGATGAGCAGTTCTTC
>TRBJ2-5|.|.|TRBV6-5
CASSLGETQYF
TGTGCCAGCAGTTTGGGGGAGACCCAGTACTTC
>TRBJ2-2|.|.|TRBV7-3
CASSPLPQNGAGELFF
TGTGCCAGCAGCCCCTTGCCGCAGAATGGGGCCGGGGAGCTGTTTTTT
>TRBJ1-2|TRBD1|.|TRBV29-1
CSATGTGVTNYGYTF
TGCAGCGCAACCGGGACAGGGGTTACTAACTATGGCTACACCTTC
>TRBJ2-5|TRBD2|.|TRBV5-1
CASSSGLGGAETQYF
TGCGCCAGCAGCTCTGGACTAGGCGGGGCAGAGACCCAGTACTTC
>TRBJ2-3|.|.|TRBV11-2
CASSSRGRPDTQYF
TGTGCCAGCAGCTCGAGGGGTCGGCCAGATACGCAGTATTTT
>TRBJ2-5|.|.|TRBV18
CASSPLPGSGTQYF
TGTGCCAGCTCACCACTTCCTGGGAGTGGGACCCAGTACTTC
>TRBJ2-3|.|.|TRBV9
CASSVGPGVGTDTQYF
TGTGCCAGCAGCGTAGGTCCGGGGGTGGGGACAGATACGCAGTATTTT
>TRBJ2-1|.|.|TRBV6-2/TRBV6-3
CASSHSTQVGNEQFF
TGTGCCAGCAGTCACTCAACCCAGGTGGGCAATGAGCAGTTCTTC
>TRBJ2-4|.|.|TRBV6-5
CASSNTGLINIQYF
TGTGCCAGCAGTAATACAGGGTTAATTAACATTCAGTACTTC
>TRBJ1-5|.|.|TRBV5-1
CASSLGYNQPQHF
TGCGCCAGCAGCTTGGGATATAATCAGCCCCAGCATTTT
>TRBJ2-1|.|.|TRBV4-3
CASSRPEEGKNEQFF
TGCGCCAGCAGCCGCCCCGAGGAGGGTAAGAATGAGCAGTTCTTC
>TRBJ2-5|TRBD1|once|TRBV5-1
CASSWESTGAQETQYF
TGCGCCAGCAGCTGGGAGTCGACAGGGGCGCAAGAGACCCAGTACTTC
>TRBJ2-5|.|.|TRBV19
CASRSGEEGTQYF
TGTGCCAGTAGATCGGGTGAAGAAGGGACCCAGTACTTC
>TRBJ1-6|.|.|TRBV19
CASSEDRNSPLHF
TGTGCCAGTAGCGAGGACCGTAATTCACCCCTCCACTTT
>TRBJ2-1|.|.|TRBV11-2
CASRGYNEQFF
TGTGCCAGCAGAGGCTACAATGAGCAGTTCTTC
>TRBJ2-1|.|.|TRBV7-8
CASSANALYNEQFF
TGTGCCAGCAGCGCAAACGCACTATACAATGAGCAGTTCTTC
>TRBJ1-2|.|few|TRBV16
CASSQTGMRYGYTF
TGTGCCAGCAGCCAAACGGGAATGCGCTATGGCTACACCTTC
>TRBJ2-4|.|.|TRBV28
CASSFRQGRGIQYF
TGTGCCAGCAGTTTTCGCCAGGGGAGGGGCATTCAGTACTTC
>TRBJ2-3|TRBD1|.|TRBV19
CASRIRGPADTQYF
TGTGCCAGTAGGATTAGGGGGCCGGCAGATACGCAGTATTTT
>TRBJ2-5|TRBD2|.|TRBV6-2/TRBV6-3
CASSSGLAGGQETQYF
TGTGCCAGCAGCTCCGGACTAGCGGGAGGCCAAGAGACCCAGTACTTC
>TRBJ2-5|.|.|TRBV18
CASSSPGGGTQYF
TGTGCCAGCTCATCCCCAGGTGGGGGGACCCAGTACTTC
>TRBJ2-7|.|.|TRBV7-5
CARSLRLGKADEQYF
TGTGCCAGAAGCTTACGACTAGGAAAAGCGGACGAGCAGTACTTC
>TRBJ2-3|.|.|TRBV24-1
CATSDSGLRSSETQYF
TGTGCCACCAGTGATTCGGGACTCCGCTCGTCCGAAACGCAGTATTTT
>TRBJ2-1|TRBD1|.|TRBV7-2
CASNPDRGYNEQFF
TGTGCCAGCAACCCGGACAGGGGGTACAATGAGCAGTTCTTC
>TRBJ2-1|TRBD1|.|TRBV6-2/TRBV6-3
CASSYPTRGLPYNEQFF
TGTGCCAGCAGTTACCCGACCAGGGGGCTCCCCTACAATGAGCAGTTCTTC
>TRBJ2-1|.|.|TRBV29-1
CSVDPGYYNEQFF
TGCAGCGTTGACCCCGGTTATTACAATGAGCAGTTCTTC
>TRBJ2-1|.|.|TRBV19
CASSSGARTEQFF
TGTGCCAGTAGTTCAGGGGCGCGTACTGAGCAGTTCTTC
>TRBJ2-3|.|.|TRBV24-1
CATSEGVLPDTQYF
TGTGCCACCAGTGAGGGGGTTCTCCCAGATACGCAGTATTTT
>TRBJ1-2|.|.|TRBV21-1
CASSKIKKGGPCGYTF
TGTGCCAGCAGCAAAATAAAGAAAGGGGGGCCGTGTGGCTACACCTTC
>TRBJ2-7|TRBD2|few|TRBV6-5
CASSYRGTSGHYEQYF
TGTGCCAGCAGTTACCGAGGGACTAGCGGACACTACGAGCAGTACTTC
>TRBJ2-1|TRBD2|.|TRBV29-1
CSVYGWGGNEQFF
TGCAGCGTGTACGGTTGGGGGGGCAATGAGCAGTTCTTC
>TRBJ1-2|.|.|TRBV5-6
CASSSTWNFPYGYTF
TGTGCCAGCAGCTCGACGTGGAATTTCCCCTATGGCTACACCTTC
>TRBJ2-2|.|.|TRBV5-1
CASSLSGVPGELFF
TGCGCCAGCAGCTTGTCGGGAGTCCCCGGGGAGCTGTTTTTT